These T cell receptor beta chains were read from a single sample in a study of cytomegalovirus exposure and HLA in healthy donors. TCRdb keeps only in-frame clones here, not all; method: immunoSEQ multiplex PCR. This sample yields around 100,000 clones, of which roughly 70% are seen a single time; nearly 0.9% belongs to the top ten. Sequencing was carried out using PBMCs. The receptors here all came from a woman in her thirties in good health and CMV-seronegative. CDR3s include the opening cysteine and the closing phenylalanine or tryptophan. Each record gives: D gene, V gene, J gene, clone size, CDR3 protein, CDR3 DNA. D genes are given only for firm matches. Rows may omit the clone size; those that give it use once, few, many or a size class.

TRBD1	TRBV6-1	TRBJ2-5	NA	CASSATGEETQYF	TGTGCCAGCAGTGCGACAGGGGAAGAGACCCAGTACTTC
NA	TRBV6-1	TRBJ2-7	NA	CASSDGGSYEQYF	TGTGCCAGCAGTGACGGGGGTTCCTACGAGCAGTACTTC
NA	TRBV6-1	TRBJ1-3	NA	CASSIRGPGNTIYF	TGTGCCAGCAGTATCAGGGGTCCTGGAAACACCATATATTTT
NA	TRBV19	TRBJ2-3	NA	CASGQGLSTDTQYF	TGTGCCAGTGGGCAGGGGCTAAGCACAGATACGCAGTATTTT
NA	TRBV13	TRBJ1-2	NA	CASSLGQGEANYGYTF	TGTGCCAGCAGCTTAGGACAGGGAGAAGCTAACTATGGCTACACCTTC
NA	TRBV7-9	TRBJ2-6	NA	CASSPGTDVEGANVLTF	TGTGCCAGCAGCCCAGGGACTGACGTGGAAGGGGCCAACGTCCTGACTTTC
TRBD1	TRBV12-5	TRBJ1-5	NA	CASGLDPGQWGQPQHF	TGTGCTAGTGGTTTGGACCCGGGACAGTGGGGTCAGCCCCAGCATTTT
TRBD2	TRBV29-1	TRBJ2-5	NA	CSVGTSGRETQYF	TGCAGCGTTGGGACTAGCGGGAGGGAGACCCAGTACTTC
TRBD1	TRBV6-6	TRBJ1-1	NA	CASSSHPGQGNTEAFF	TGTGCCAGCAGTTCTCATCCGGGACAGGGGAACACTGAAGCTTTCTTT
NA	TRBV15	TRBJ1-2	NA	CATSSDQGHYGYTF	TGTGCCACCAGCAGTGACCAGGGTCACTATGGCTACACCTTC
NA	TRBV30	TRBJ2-2	NA	CAWSGGLYTGELFF	TGTGCCTGGAGTGGCGGACTGTACACCGGGGAGCTGTTTTTT
TRBD2	TRBV18	TRBJ2-5	NA	CASSVAGESETQYF	TGTGCCAGCTCAGTAGCGGGAGAGTCCGAGACCCAGTACTTC
NA	TRBV27	TRBJ1-2	NA	CASSLSTSRDYGYTF	TGTGCCAGCAGTTTATCGACCAGCAGGGACTATGGCTACACCTTC
TRBD2	TRBV27	TRBJ2-2	NA	CASSSGGGRRELFF	TGTGCCAGCAGTTCGGGCGGGGGACGCCGGGAGCTGTTTTTT
NA	TRBV7-7	TRBJ1-3	NA	CASSPGGRRNGNTIYF	TGTGCCAGCAGCCCAGGAGGCCGGCGGAACGGAAACACCATATATTTT
NA	TRBV27	TRBJ1-1	NA	CASSLSVSLENTEAFF	TGTGCCAGCAGTTTATCGGTGAGTCTAGAGAACACTGAAGCTTTCTTT
TRBD1	TRBV27	TRBJ1-1	NA	CASSSSRDRDKGAFF	TGTGCCAGCAGTTCGTCCCGGGACAGGGACAAAGGAGCTTTCTTT
NA	TRBV7-9	TRBJ1-6	few	CASSLEGWNSPLHF	TGTGCCAGCAGCTTAGAGGGGTGGAATTCACCCCTCCACTTT
TRBD1	TRBV25-1	TRBJ1-6	NA	CASSPGGTRYNSPLHF	TGTGCCAGCAGCCCAGGGGGAACCCGCTATAATTCACCCCTCCACTTT
TRBD1	TRBV4-2	TRBJ2-7	NA	CASSQGDSLYEQYF	TGTGCCAGCAGCCAAGGGGACAGCCTGTACGAGCAGTACTTC
NA	TRBV9	TRBJ2-3	few	CASSVESTASTDTQYF	TGTGCCAGCAGCGTAGAATCTACCGCTAGCACAGATACGCAGTATTTT
TRBD1	TRBV6-5	TRBJ1-5	NA	CASMAGGHSNQPQHF	TGTGCCAGCATGGCAGGGGGGCATAGCAATCAGCCCCAGCATTTT
NA	TRBV18	TRBJ1-2	few	CASSPDGQTLYGYTF	TGTGCCAGCTCACCTGACGGACAGACTCTCTATGGCTACACCTTC
NA	TRBV29-1	TRBJ1-4	NA	CSVGGGINEKLFF	TGCAGCGTTGGGGGGGGTATTAATGAAAAACTGTTTTTT
TRBD2	TRBV7-8	TRBJ2-7	NA	CASSLAKKGLAGVYEQYF	TGTGCCAGCAGCTTAGCTAAGAAGGGACTAGCGGGGGTATACGAGCAGTACTTC
TRBD2	TRBV5-1	TRBJ2-2	NA	CASSRGGNTGELFF	TGCGCCAGCAGTCGGGGGGGCAACACCGGGGAGCTGTTTTTT
NA	TRBV4-2	TRBJ2-2	NA	CASSQDAVRSANTGELFF	TGTGCCAGCAGCCAAGATGCGGTTCGGAGCGCGAACACCGGGGAGCTGTTTTTT
NA	TRBV10-2	TRBJ2-7	NA	CASRSLSPERGEQYF	TGCGCCAGCAGGAGTCTGTCCCCGGAACGCGGCGAGCAGTACTTC
NA	TRBV5-1	TRBJ1-4	NA	CASGWGGADEKLFF	TGCGCCAGCGGATGGGGGGGAGCGGATGAAAAACTGTTTTTT
NA	TRBV2	TRBJ1-2	NA	CASRRGLHDYGYTF	TGTGCCAGCAGGAGGGGACTCCATGACTATGGCTACACCTTC
NA	TRBV6-6	TRBJ1-3	NA	CASSYAGSGNTIYF	TGTGCCAGCAGTTACGCGGGTTCTGGAAACACCATATATTTT
NA	TRBV11-3	TRBJ1-1	NA	CASSDRGSPITEAFF	TGTGCCAGCAGCGATAGGGGGTCCCCTATCACTGAAGCTTTCTTT
NA	TRBV11-2	TRBJ2-6	once	CASSSRSGANVLTF	TGTGCCAGCAGCTCCCGGTCTGGGGCCAACGTCCTGACTTTC
NA	TRBV2	TRBJ2-4	NA	CASSRQSLAKNIQYF	TGTGCCAGCAGCCGACAGTCCCTAGCCAAAAACATTCAGTACTTC
NA	TRBV6-1	TRBJ2-1	NA	CASIGAGANEQFF	TGTGCCAGCATTGGGGCAGGGGCGAATGAGCAGTTCTTC
NA	TRBV9	TRBJ1-1	NA	CASSVGRQNTEAFF	TGTGCCAGCAGCGTAGGGCGGCAGAACACTGAAGCTTTCTTT
NA	TRBV6-4	TRBJ1-1	NA	CASSDNSLNTEAFF	TGTGCCAGCAGTGACAACAGCCTGAACACTGAAGCTTTCTTT
NA	TRBV19	TRBJ1-5	NA	CASSNRVQSNQPQHF	TGTGCCAGTAGCAACAGGGTGCAAAGCAATCAGCCCCAGCATTTT
NA	TRBV11-3	TRBJ2-7	few	CASSPRRSSYEQYF	TGTGCCAGCAGCCCGCGACGGAGCTCCTACGAGCAGTACTTC
TRBD1	TRBV30	TRBJ1-1	NA	CAWRRPDRENTEAFF	TGTGCCTGGAGAAGGCCGGACAGGGAGAACACTGAAGCTTTCTTT